One and the same sample provided the 9 T cell receptor beta chains below, sequenced in a study of breast tumors, draining lymph nodes, adjacent tissues. TCRdb fed the multiplex PCR reads into MiXCR, producing one record per CDR3 protein. The data contain 75,000 to 100,000 distinct CDR3 sequences, approximately 19% of them seen just once; the ten biggest clones take up 2% to 3%. Breast cancer patients provided tissue from their axillary draining lymph nodes. Sequencing was carried out using axillary lymph node tissue. All receptors derive from a female donor with breast cancer. Some clones in this sample may be carry-over from other donors' samples.

This clonotype was seen ten or more times. The J gene is TRBJ1-2, the V gene TRBV20-1; perhaps TRBD1 as D (5 bases). In germline, CDR1 is DFQATT, CDR2 SNEGSKA (reference sequence). The CDR3 contains 14 residues. Between the trimmed V and J ends, which lost 3 bases and 7 bases, there was a span of 18 bases. Written as DNA, the CDR3 is TGCAGTGCTAGGGAACCGGGACCGTGGTCTGGCTACACCTTC. It translates to CSAREPGPWSGYTF.

This clonotype was detected only a few times. J is TRBJ2-7 and V is TRBV27; 12 bases align to TRBD2. Looked up from germline, CDR1 is MNHEY and CDR2 is SMNVEV (reference sequence). The length of the CDR3 is 16 residues. Losses at the gene ends were 3 bases for V and 7 bases for J; bases not matched to a gene: 10. The CDR3 loop reads CASSFQLAGGLGEQYF. Here the CDR3 DNA reads TGTGCCAGCAGTTTTCAGCTAGCGGGAGGGCTTGGGGAGCAGTACTTC.

Remarks on this clonotype: Being one base from a much bigger clone, this may be a read error. The chain has TRBV19 and TRBJ1-4, with D hard to call. With 5 bases removed from V and 0 bases from J, the gap between germline ends came to 7 bases. Germline CDR1 LNHDA, CDR2 SQIVND (reference sequence). The CDR3 is 14 residues long. In DNA form, the CDR3 reads TGTGCCAGTAGTTACTCAGCAACTAATGAAAAACTGTTTTTT. Its translation: CASSYSATNEKLFF. The entire variable domain, with the rest obtained from reference TRBV19 and TRBJ1-4, is as follows: DGGITQSPKYLFRKEGQNVTLSCEQNLNHDAMYWYRQDPGQGLRLIYYSQIVNDFQKGDIAEGYSVSREKKESFPLTVTSAQKNPTAFYLCASSYSATNEKLFFGSGTQLSVL.

As concerns this clonotype: A much more abundant neighbour one base away suggests this may be a read error. The chain employs TRBV19 and TRBJ1-5, with TRBD1 matching over 7 bases. Germline V gives CDR1 LNHDA, CDR2 SQIVND (reference sequence). The V and J ends lost 4 bases and 0 bases, in that order; junction bases with no gene match: 9. The CDR3 totals 17 residues. CDR3 sequence reads: CASSTPLTGPSNQPQHF. The CDR3 nucleotides read TGTGCCAGTAGTACCCCGCTGACAGGGCCTAGCAATCAGCCCCAGCATTTT.

This clonotype was picked up many times. The chain couples TRBV20-1 to TRBJ2-7, with D unresolved. This CDR3 contains 12 residues. The V gene lost 3 bases and the J gene lost 3 bases, with 9 bases spanning the gap. Germline lookup yields CDR1 DFQATT and CDR2 SNEGSKA (reference sequence). The CDR3 is CSASRTLYEQYF. CDR3 sequence (DNA): TGCAGTGCTAGCCGGACCCTCTACGAGCAGTACTTC.

This clonotype has a count of ten or more. V is TRBV20-1 and J is TRBJ2-7; 7 bases map to TRBD2. Trimming at V came to 4 bases and at J to 8 bases, leaving 11 bases not matched to a gene. Germline assignment: CDR1 DFQATT and CDR2 SNEGSKA (reference sequence). This CDR3 is 13 amino acids long. The DNA for the CDR3 is TGCAGTGCTATATCCGGGACTACTACCCAGCAGTACTTC. This translates into CSAISGTTTQQYF.

This chain links TRBV30 with TRBJ1-4; D call uncertain. The CDR3 consists of 15 residues. Germline CDR1 and CDR2: GTSNPN and SVGIG (reference sequence). V was clipped by 1 base and J by 8 bases, with 17 bases between them. CDR3 nucleotide sequence: TGTGCCTGGAGTGCGGAACAGAAACCGGGGGAAAAACTGTTTTTT. Protein product: CAWSAEQKPGEKLFF. Looking up the rest from reference TRBV30 and TRBJ1-4 gives the full variable domain: SQTIHQWPATLVQPVGSPLSLECTVEGTSNPNLYWYRQAAGRGLQLLFYSVGIGQISSEVPQNLSASRPQDRQFILSSKKLLLSDSGFYLCAWSAEQKPGEKLFFGSGTQLSVL.

The sample holds a few counts of this clonotype. CDR3 residues: CASSLGTGTEAFF. CDR3 coding DNA: TGTGCCAGCAGCCTTGGGACAGGCACTGAAGCTTTCTTT. The chain has TRBV7-8 and TRBJ1-1; 8 nucleotides match TRBD1. This CDR3 spans 13 amino acids. CDR1 and CDR2 (germline): SGHVS, FQNEAQ. The V gene end was trimmed by 5 bases and the J gene end by 4 bases; junction bases not matched to a gene: 3.

In this sample, this clonotype turned up many times. The V gene is TRBV28, the J gene TRBJ1-6; TRBD1 matches at 9 bases. The germline V gene has CDR1 MDHEN and CDR2 SYDVKM. After removal of 3 bases from V and 7 bases from J, the junction contained 7 bases not matched to a gene. There are 16 residues in the CDR3. This CDR3 is CASSFGTGMGNSPLHF. In DNA form, the CDR3 reads TGTGCCAGCAGTTTCGGGACAGGGATGGGGAATTCACCCCTCCACTTT. The full variable domain, rest sourced from reference TRBV28 and TRBJ1-6, is DVKVTQSSRYLVKRTGEKVFLECVQDMDHENMFWYRQDPGLGLRLIYFSYDVKMKEKGDIPEGYSVSREKKERFSLILESASTNQTSMYLCASSFGTGMGNSPLHFGNGTRLTVT.